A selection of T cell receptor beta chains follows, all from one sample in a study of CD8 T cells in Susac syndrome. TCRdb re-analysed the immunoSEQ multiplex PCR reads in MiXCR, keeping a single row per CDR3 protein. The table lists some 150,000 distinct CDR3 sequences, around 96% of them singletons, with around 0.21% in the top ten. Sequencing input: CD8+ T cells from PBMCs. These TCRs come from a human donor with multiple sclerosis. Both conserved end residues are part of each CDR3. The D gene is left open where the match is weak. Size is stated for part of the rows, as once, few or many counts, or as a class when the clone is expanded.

CDR3 DNA: TGTGCCAGTAGTTCTTCAATTTGGGGGCGTGGGAATGGCTACACCTTC
CDR3 protein: CASSSSIWGRGNGYTF
clone size: .
J gene: TRBJ1-2
D gene: .
V gene: TRBV19

CDR3 DNA: TGTGCCAGCAGCCCCGGGACAACTTACAATGAGCAGTTCTTC
CDR3 protein: CASSPGTTYNEQFF
clone size: few
J gene: TRBJ2-1
D gene: .
V gene: TRBV28

CDR3 DNA: TGTGCCAGCAGCTTAGGGAGGGGAAGCACCGGGGAGCTGTTTTTT
CDR3 protein: CASSLGRGSTGELFF
clone size: .
J gene: TRBJ2-2
D gene: .
V gene: TRBV11-2

CDR3 DNA: TGCGCCAGCAGCGCATTAGGAGTGCTCACAGATACGCAGTATTTT
CDR3 protein: CASSALGVLTDTQYF
clone size: .
J gene: TRBJ2-3
D gene: .
V gene: TRBV5-1

CDR3 DNA: TGTGCCAGCAGCGTAGGAGCAGGCTATGGCTACACCTTC
CDR3 protein: CASSVGAGYGYTF
clone size: .
J gene: TRBJ1-2
D gene: .
V gene: TRBV9

CDR3 DNA: TGTGCCAGCAGTTTGGGGATGGCCACAGATACGCAGTATTTT
CDR3 protein: CASSLGMATDTQYF
clone size: .
J gene: TRBJ2-3
D gene: .
V gene: TRBV28

CDR3 DNA: TGTGCCAGCAGCTTAGCAGGGACAGGGTACCACAATGAGCAGTTCTTC
CDR3 protein: CASSLAGTGYHNEQFF
clone size: .
J gene: TRBJ2-1
D gene: TRBD1
V gene: TRBV7-9

CDR3 DNA: TGTGCCAGCTCGGCTCGGGGGGAGCTGTTTTTT
CDR3 protein: CASSARGELFF
clone size: .
J gene: TRBJ2-2
D gene: .
V gene: TRBV9

CDR3 DNA: TGTGCCAGCAGCTTAAGAGGGAATGGCTACACCTTC
CDR3 protein: CASSLRGNGYTF
clone size: .
J gene: TRBJ1-2
D gene: .
V gene: TRBV11-3

CDR3 DNA: TGCAGTGCTGGATCCAACAGGGAAACTGAAGCTTTCTTT
CDR3 protein: CSAGSNRETEAFF
clone size: .
J gene: TRBJ1-1
D gene: .
V gene: TRBV20-1

CDR3 DNA: TGTGCCAGCAGCTTAGATCCCCTGTACCAGGGCCGGGACGAGCAGTACTTC
CDR3 protein: CASSLDPLYQGRDEQYF
clone size: .
J gene: TRBJ2-7
D gene: .
V gene: TRBV11-3

CDR3 DNA: TGTGCCAGCAGTTTAGTGGGAGTGTGGCGGGGTCCTTACAATGAGCAGTTCTTC
CDR3 protein: CASSLVGVWRGPYNEQFF
clone size: once
J gene: TRBJ2-1
D gene: .
V gene: TRBV27

CDR3 DNA: TGCGCCAGCAGCCAACTCCCCGCCTACGAGCAGTACTTC
CDR3 protein: CASSQLPAYEQYF
clone size: .
J gene: TRBJ2-7
D gene: .
V gene: TRBV4-1

CDR3 DNA: TGTGCCTGGGACAGGGGAGATACGCAGTATTTT
CDR3 protein: CAWDRGDTQYF
clone size: .
J gene: TRBJ2-3
D gene: TRBD1
V gene: TRBV30

CDR3 DNA: TGCGCCAGCAGCACCCGCGGGGGGATAATCTATGGCTACACCTTC
CDR3 protein: CASSTRGGIIYGYTF
clone size: .
J gene: TRBJ1-2
D gene: .
V gene: TRBV4-1

CDR3 DNA: TGTGCCAGCAGTCACAGTACGGACAGGCCATATGGCTACACCTTC
CDR3 protein: CASSHSTDRPYGYTF
clone size: .
J gene: TRBJ1-2
D gene: TRBD1
V gene: TRBV12-3/TRBV12-4

CDR3 DNA: TGTGCCAGCAGAATTAGAGGACAGGGCTATGGCTACACCTTC
CDR3 protein: CASRIRGQGYGYTF
clone size: .
J gene: TRBJ1-2
D gene: TRBD1
V gene: TRBV7-8

CDR3 DNA: TGTGCCAGCAGCCAACCTCCGCCAGGGGACTATGGCTACACCTTC
CDR3 protein: CASSQPPPGDYGYTF
clone size: .
J gene: TRBJ1-2
D gene: .
V gene: TRBV7-9

CDR3 DNA: TGTGCCAGCAGTCTGACAGCCTTCTATGGCTACACCTTC
CDR3 protein: CASSLTAFYGYTF
clone size: .
J gene: TRBJ1-2
D gene: .
V gene: TRBV12-3/TRBV12-4

CDR3 DNA: TGCAGCGTTGATGGATTAGCGGGGACCTACTCCTACAATGAGCAGTTCTTC
CDR3 protein: CSVDGLAGTYSYNEQFF
clone size: .
J gene: TRBJ2-1
D gene: TRBD2
V gene: TRBV29-1

CDR3 DNA: TGTGCCAGCGGACGGACTAGCTTCGGCGAGCAGTACTTC
CDR3 protein: CASGRTSFGEQYF
clone size: once
J gene: TRBJ2-7
D gene: TRBD2
V gene: TRBV9

CDR3 DNA: TGTGCCAGCAGTTCGGGACAGGGGGACGAGCAGTACTTC
CDR3 protein: CASSSGQGDEQYF
clone size: .
J gene: TRBJ2-7
D gene: TRBD1
V gene: TRBV9

CDR3 DNA: TGTGCCTGGAGTGAAAGCCTCACGGAGCTGTTTTTT
CDR3 protein: CAWSESLTELFF
clone size: once
J gene: TRBJ2-2
D gene: .
V gene: TRBV30

CDR3 DNA: TGCGCCAGCAGCTTGGCCGGGGGGGCCCACGAGCAGTACTTC
CDR3 protein: CASSLAGGAHEQYF
clone size: .
J gene: TRBJ2-7
D gene: TRBD2
V gene: TRBV5-1

CDR3 DNA: TGTGCCTGGACTCGGCAGTTTAGCTCCTATAATTCACCCCTCCACTTT
CDR3 protein: CAWTRQFSSYNSPLHF
clone size: .
J gene: TRBJ1-6
D gene: .
V gene: TRBV30

CDR3 DNA: TGTGCCAGCAGTTACGGGGGGCCGGGCACTGAAGCTTTCTTT
CDR3 protein: CASSYGGPGTEAFF
clone size: .
J gene: TRBJ1-1
D gene: .
V gene: TRBV6-2/TRBV6-3

CDR3 DNA: TGCGCCAGCAGCCCCCGGACTAGCGGGGGGTCCTACTACAATGAGCAGTTCTTC
CDR3 protein: CASSPRTSGGSYYNEQFF
clone size: once
J gene: TRBJ2-1
D gene: TRBD2
V gene: TRBV4-3

CDR3 DNA: TGTGCCAGCAGCCAAGATAAAATTGGACTAGCGGGGGCCCACGAGCAGTACTTC
CDR3 protein: CASSQDKIGLAGAHEQYF
clone size: .
J gene: TRBJ2-7
D gene: TRBD2
V gene: TRBV3-1

CDR3 DNA: TGTGCCTGGAGTGAGGGATCCGGGGAGCTGTTTTTT
CDR3 protein: CAWSEGSGELFF
clone size: .
J gene: TRBJ2-2
D gene: .
V gene: TRBV30

CDR3 DNA: TGCGCCAGCAGCCAAGGGCCCCCGGGGCTCAATTCCTACGAGCAGTACTTC
CDR3 protein: CASSQGPPGLNSYEQYF
clone size: once
J gene: TRBJ2-7
D gene: .
V gene: TRBV4-3

CDR3 DNA: TGTGCCACCAGCCCAGACAGGGGGAGGAATCAGCCCCAGCATTTT
CDR3 protein: CATSPDRGRNQPQHF
clone size: .
J gene: TRBJ1-5
D gene: TRBD1
V gene: TRBV15

CDR3 DNA: TGTGCCAGCAGCTCTTCTAGCTCCTACGAGCAGTACTTC
CDR3 protein: CASSSSSSYEQYF
clone size: .
J gene: TRBJ2-7
D gene: .
V gene: TRBV9

CDR3 DNA: TGTGCCACCTACACAGGGGGCACAGATACGCAGTATTTT
CDR3 protein: CATYTGGTDTQYF
clone size: .
J gene: TRBJ2-3
D gene: TRBD1
V gene: TRBV27

CDR3 DNA: TGTGCCAGCAGTTTATCCGGGCTCACTGAAGCTTTCTTT
CDR3 protein: CASSLSGLTEAFF
clone size: .
J gene: TRBJ1-1
D gene: .
V gene: TRBV12-3/TRBV12-4

CDR3 DNA: TGCGCCAGCAGCCAAGAGGAGGGTAGCGGGGCCAATGAGCAGTTCTTC
CDR3 protein: CASSQEEGSGANEQFF
clone size: .
J gene: TRBJ2-1
D gene: TRBD2
V gene: TRBV4-1

CDR3 DNA: TGTGCCAGCAGCTCGAGGCCGAACTATGGCTACACCTTC
CDR3 protein: CASSSRPNYGYTF
clone size: .
J gene: TRBJ1-2
D gene: .
V gene: TRBV7-9

CDR3 DNA: TGTGCCAGCAGCGTTTCCTCGACGGGCACAGATACGCAGTATTTT
CDR3 protein: CASSVSSTGTDTQYF
clone size: .
J gene: TRBJ2-3
D gene: .
V gene: TRBV7-6

CDR3 DNA: TGTGCCAGCACCCCGGGGGGCCCCATCCCGTACGAGCAGTACTTC
CDR3 protein: CASTPGGPIPYEQYF
clone size: .
J gene: TRBJ2-7
D gene: .
V gene: TRBV13

CDR3 DNA: TGTGCCAGCAGCCACGGGGGGGGGCCTGGTGAGCAGTTCTTC
CDR3 protein: CASSHGGGPGEQFF
clone size: .
J gene: TRBJ2-1
D gene: TRBD2
V gene: TRBV12-3/TRBV12-4

CDR3 DNA: TGTGCCAGCACTGGACAGGGAGACTACGAGCAGTACTTC
CDR3 protein: CASTGQGDYEQYF
clone size: .
J gene: TRBJ2-7
D gene: TRBD1
V gene: TRBV6-5

CDR3 DNA: TGCAGCGTTGCCAGAGAGACCCAGTACTTC
CDR3 protein: CSVARETQYF
clone size: .
J gene: TRBJ2-5
D gene: .
V gene: TRBV29-1

CDR3 DNA: TGCAGCGTTGAGAACAGGTCCCATGGCTACACCTTC
CDR3 protein: CSVENRSHGYTF
clone size: .
J gene: TRBJ1-2
D gene: .
V gene: TRBV29-1

CDR3 DNA: TGTGCCAGCAGTGAAAGCCCGGGGACGAACACTGAAGCTTTCTTT
CDR3 protein: CASSESPGTNTEAFF
clone size: .
J gene: TRBJ1-1
D gene: .
V gene: TRBV2

CDR3 DNA: TGCAGCGTTGAAGGGGAGCGTAGACCGCTACCAGTCTTC
CDR3 protein: CSVEGERRPLPVF
clone size: .
J gene: TRBJ1-2
D gene: .
V gene: TRBV29-1

CDR3 DNA: TGTGCCAGCAGTGGGCCCGACAGGATGAGCACAGATACGCAGTATTTT
CDR3 protein: CASSGPDRMSTDTQYF
clone size: once
J gene: TRBJ2-3
D gene: .
V gene: TRBV6-1